This T cell receptor (beta chain) was documented in a study of T cell repertoires in cytomegalovirus infection. Study summary: Signatures in public TCR beta sequences pointed to both CMV infection and matching HLA type. Study-level points and caveats: Clonotype analysis showed dominance of the ex vivo response by HLA-C-restricted CMV-specific TCR beta clonotypes.

CDR3 length: 14 residues. The V segment lost 7 bases and the J segment 4 bases; nucleotides outside the gene matches: 7. Germline loops: CDR1 SGHRS, CDR2 YFSETQ. A remark on this clonotype: Its antigen is not identified.

MiXCR, applied by TCRdb to the reads, yields one record per CDR3 protein. The table has 630,000 or so distinct CDR3 sequences, roughly a quarter seen once. The chain joins TRBV5-1 to TRBJ1-1; 10 positions agree with TRBD1. The source of this sequence is a human donor in good health (CMV status not recorded). Some clones in this sample may be carry-over from other donors' samples. What was sequenced was CD8+ T cells from PBMCs. CDR3 loop: CASHSGTGVTEAFF. In DNA form, the CDR3 reads TGCGCCAGCCATTCCGGGACAGGGGTCACTGAAGCTTTCTTT.